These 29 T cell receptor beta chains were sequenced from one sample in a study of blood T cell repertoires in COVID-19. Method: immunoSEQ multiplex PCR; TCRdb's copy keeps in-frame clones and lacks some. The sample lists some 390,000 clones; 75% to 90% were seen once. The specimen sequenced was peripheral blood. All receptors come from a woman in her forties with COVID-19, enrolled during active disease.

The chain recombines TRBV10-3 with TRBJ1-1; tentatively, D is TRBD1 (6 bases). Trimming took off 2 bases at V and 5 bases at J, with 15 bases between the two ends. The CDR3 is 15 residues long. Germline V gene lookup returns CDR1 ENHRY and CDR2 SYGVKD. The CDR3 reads CAISELGPQGTEAFF. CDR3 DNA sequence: TGTGCCATCAGTGAGCTGGGACCACAGGGAACTGAAGCTTTCTTT.

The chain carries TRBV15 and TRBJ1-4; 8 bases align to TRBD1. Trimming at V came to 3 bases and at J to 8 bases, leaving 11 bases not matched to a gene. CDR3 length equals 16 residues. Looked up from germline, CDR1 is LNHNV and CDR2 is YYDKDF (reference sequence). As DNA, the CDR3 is TGTGCCACCAGCAGGGCTGGACAGGGCAGGGGGGAAAAACTGTTTTTT. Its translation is CATSRAGQGRGEKLFF.

CDR3 DNA: TGTGCCTGGTCCGGGGACAGCTTTTATGGCTACACCTTC. This encodes CAWSGDSFYGYTF. The V call is TRBV30, the J call TRBJ1-2; TRBD1 matches 7 bases. CDR3 size: 13 residues. With 5 bases clipped from V and 5 bases from J, the junction kept 8 bases outside the gene matches. Germline V CDR1 and CDR2: GTSNPN, SVGIG (reference sequence).

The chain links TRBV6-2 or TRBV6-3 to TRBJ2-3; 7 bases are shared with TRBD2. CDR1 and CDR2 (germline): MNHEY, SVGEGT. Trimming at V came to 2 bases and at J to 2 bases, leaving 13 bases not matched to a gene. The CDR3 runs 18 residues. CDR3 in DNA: TGTGCCAGCAGTTACAACCCGAGACTAGCAGGGTCCACAGATACGCAGTATTTT. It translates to CASSYNPRLAGSTDTQYF.

Here the CDR3 reads CASSLGLVASAETQYF. Written as DNA, the CDR3 is TGTGCCAGCAGCTTAGGACTGGTGGCTTCGGCCGAGACCCAGTACTTC. The rearrangement uses TRBV7-6 and TRBJ2-5; D gene uncertain. Germline V lookup: CDR1 SGHVS, CDR2 FNYEAQ. V lost 1 base, J lost 5 bases, and 17 bases lay in between. The CDR3 has 16 residues.

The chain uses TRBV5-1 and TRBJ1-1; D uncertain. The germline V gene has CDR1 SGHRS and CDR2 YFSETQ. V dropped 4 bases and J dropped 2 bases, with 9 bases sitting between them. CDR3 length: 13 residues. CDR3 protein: CASSLGFNTEAFF. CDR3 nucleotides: TGCGCCAGCAGCCTCGGGTTTAACACTGAAGCTTTCTTT.

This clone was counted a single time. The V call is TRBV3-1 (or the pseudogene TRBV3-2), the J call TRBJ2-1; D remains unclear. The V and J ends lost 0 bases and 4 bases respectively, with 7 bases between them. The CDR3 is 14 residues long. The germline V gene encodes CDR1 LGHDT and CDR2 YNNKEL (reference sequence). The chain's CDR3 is CASSQDSRYNEQFF. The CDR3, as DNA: TGTGCCAGCAGCCAAGATTCCAGGTACAATGAGCAGTTCTTC.

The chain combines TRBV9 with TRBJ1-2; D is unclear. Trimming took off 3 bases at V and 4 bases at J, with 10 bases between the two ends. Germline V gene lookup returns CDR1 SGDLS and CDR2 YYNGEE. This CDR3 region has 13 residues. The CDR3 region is CASSAIFGYGYTF. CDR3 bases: TGTGCCAGCAGCGCCATTTTCGGCTATGGCTACACCTTC.

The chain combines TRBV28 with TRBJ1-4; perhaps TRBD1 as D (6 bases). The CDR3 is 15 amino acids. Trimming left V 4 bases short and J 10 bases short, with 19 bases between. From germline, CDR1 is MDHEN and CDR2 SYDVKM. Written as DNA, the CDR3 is TGTGCCAGCAGTTCCGGGGCCGAGGGGGAAGGAAAACTGTTTTTT. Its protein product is CASSSGAEGEGKLFF.

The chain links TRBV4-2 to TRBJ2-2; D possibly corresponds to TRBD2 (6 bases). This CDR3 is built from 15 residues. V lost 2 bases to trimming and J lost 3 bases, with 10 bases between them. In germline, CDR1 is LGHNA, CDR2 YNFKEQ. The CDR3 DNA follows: TGTGCCAGCAGCCAAACGGAGGGATACACCGGGGAGCTGTTTTTT. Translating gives CASSQTEGYTGELFF.

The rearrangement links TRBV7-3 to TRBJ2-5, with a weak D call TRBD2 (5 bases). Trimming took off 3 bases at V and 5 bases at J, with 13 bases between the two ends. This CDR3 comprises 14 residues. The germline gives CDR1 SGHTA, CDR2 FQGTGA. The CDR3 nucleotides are TGTGCCAGCAGCTTCATTGGAGGTGCGGAGACCCAGTACTTC. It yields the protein CASSFIGGAETQYF. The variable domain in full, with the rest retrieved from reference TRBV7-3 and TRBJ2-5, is GAGVSQTPSNKVTEKGKYVELRCDPISGHTALYWYRQSLGQGPEFLIYFQGTGAADDSGLPNDRFFAVRPEGSVSTLKIQRTERGDSAVYLCASSFIGGAETQYFGPGTRLLVL.

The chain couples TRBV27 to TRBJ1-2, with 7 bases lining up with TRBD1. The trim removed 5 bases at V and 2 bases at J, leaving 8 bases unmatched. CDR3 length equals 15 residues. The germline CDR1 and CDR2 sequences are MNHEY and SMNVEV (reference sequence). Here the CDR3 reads CASSRTGSRNYGYTF. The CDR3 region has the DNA TGTGCCAGCAGTAGGACAGGTAGTAGAAACTATGGCTACACCTTC.

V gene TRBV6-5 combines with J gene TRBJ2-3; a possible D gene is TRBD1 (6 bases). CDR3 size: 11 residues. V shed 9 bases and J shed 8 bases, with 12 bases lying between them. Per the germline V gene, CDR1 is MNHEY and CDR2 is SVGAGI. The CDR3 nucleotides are TGTGCCAGTCAGGGGCAGGGTACGCAGTATTTT. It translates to CASQGQGTQYF.

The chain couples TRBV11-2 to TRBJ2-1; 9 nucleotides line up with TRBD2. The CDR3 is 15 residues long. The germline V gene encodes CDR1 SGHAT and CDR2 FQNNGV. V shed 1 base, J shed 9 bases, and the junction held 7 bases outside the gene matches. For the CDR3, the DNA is TGTGCCAGCAGCTTAGGAGGGGTTAGCGGGGGTGAGCAGTTCTTC. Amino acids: CASSLGGVSGGEQFF.

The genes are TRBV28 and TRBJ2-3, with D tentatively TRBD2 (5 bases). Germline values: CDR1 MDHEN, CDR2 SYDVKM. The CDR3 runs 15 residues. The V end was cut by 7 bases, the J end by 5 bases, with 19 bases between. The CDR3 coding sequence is TGTGCCAGCAAAGCCGGGAACACCGTAGGAGATACGCAGTATTTT. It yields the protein CASKAGNTVGDTQYF.

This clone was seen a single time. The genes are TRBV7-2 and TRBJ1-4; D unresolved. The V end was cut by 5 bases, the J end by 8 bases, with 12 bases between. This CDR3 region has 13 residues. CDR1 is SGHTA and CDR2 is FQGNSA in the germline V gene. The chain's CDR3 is CASSPPGREKLFF. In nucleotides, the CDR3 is TGTGCCAGCAGCCCCCCGGGAAGGGAAAAACTGTTTTTT. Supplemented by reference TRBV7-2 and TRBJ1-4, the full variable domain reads GAGVSQSPSNKVTEKGKDVELRCDPISGHTALYWYRQSLGQGLEFLIYFQGNSAPDKSGLPSDRFSAERTGGSVSTLTIQRTQQEDSAVYLCASSPPGREKLFFGSGTQLSVL.

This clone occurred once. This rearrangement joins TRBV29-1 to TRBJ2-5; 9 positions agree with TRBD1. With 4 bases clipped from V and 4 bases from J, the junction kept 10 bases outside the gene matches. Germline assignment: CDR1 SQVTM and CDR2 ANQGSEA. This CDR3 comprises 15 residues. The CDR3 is CSVANRGRQGETQYF. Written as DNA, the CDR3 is TGCAGCGTTGCTAACAGGGGGCGCCAGGGAGAGACCCAGTACTTC. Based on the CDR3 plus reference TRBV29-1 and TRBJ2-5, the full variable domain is SAVISQKPSRDICQRGTSLTIQCQVDSQVTMMFWYRQQPGQSLTLIATANQGSEATYESGFVIDKFPISRPNLTFSTLTVSNMSPEDSSIYLCSVANRGRQGETQYFGPGTRLLVL.

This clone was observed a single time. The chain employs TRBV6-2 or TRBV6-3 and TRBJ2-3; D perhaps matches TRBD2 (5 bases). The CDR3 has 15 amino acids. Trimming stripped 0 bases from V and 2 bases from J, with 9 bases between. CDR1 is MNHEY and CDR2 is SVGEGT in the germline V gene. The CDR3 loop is CASSYSSRDTDTQYF. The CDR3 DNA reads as TGTGCCAGCAGTTACTCGAGCCGGGACACAGATACGCAGTATTTT.

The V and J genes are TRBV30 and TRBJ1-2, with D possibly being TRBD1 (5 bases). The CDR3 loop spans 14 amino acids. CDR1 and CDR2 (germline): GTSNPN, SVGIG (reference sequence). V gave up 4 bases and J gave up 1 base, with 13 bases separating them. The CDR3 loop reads CAWNLGTFNYGYTF. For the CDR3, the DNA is TGTGCCTGGAACCTCGGGACTTTTAACTATGGCTACACCTTC.

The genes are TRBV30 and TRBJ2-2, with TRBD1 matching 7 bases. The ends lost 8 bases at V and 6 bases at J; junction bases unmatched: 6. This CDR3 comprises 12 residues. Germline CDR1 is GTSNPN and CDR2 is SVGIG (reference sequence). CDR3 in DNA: TGTGCCCGCGCCCAGGGGGCCGGGGAGCTGTTTTTT. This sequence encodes CARAQGAGELFF.

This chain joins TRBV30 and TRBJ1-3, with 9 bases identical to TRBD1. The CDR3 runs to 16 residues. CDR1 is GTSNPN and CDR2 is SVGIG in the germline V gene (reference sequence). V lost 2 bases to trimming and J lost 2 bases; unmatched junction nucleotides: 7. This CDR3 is CAWSPTGGRTGNTIYF. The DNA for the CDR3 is TGTGCCTGGAGTCCTACAGGGGGCAGGACTGGAAACACCATATATTTT.

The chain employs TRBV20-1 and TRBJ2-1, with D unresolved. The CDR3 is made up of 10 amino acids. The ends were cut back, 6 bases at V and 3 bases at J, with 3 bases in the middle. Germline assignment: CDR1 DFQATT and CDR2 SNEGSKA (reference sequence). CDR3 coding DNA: TGCAGTGCACACTACAATGAGCAGTTCTTC. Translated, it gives CSAHYNEQFF.

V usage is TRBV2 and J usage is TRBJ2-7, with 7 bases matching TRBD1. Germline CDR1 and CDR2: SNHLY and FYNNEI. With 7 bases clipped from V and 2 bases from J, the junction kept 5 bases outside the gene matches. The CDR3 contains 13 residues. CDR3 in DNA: TGTGCCAGCATAGGGGGCTTAACCTACGAGCAGTACTTC. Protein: CASIGGLTYEQYF.

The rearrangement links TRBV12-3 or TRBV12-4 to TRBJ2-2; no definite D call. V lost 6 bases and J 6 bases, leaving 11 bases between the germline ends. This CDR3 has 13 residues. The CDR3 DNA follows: TGTGCCAGCAGGCCGCCCGGTCCCGGGGAGCTGTTTTTT. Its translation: CASRPPGPGELFF.

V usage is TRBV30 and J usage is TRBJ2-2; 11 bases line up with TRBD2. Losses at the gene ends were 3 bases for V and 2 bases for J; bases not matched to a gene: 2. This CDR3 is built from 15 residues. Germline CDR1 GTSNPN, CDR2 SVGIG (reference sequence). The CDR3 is CAWRRLAGNTGELFF. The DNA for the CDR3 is TGTGCCTGGAGAAGACTAGCGGGAAACACCGGGGAGCTGTTTTTT.

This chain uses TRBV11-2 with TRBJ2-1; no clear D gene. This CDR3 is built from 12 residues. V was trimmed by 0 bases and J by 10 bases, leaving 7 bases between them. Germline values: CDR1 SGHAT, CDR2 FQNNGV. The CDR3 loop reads CASSLEFGEQFF. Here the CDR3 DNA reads TGTGCCAGCAGCTTAGAATTCGGGGAGCAGTTCTTC.

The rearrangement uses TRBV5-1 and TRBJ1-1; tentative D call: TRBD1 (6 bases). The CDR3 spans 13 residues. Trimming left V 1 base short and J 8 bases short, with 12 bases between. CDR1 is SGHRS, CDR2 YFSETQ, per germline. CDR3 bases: TGCGCCAGCAGCTTGCCCTGGACAGACGAAGCTTTCTTT. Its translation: CASSLPWTDEAFF.

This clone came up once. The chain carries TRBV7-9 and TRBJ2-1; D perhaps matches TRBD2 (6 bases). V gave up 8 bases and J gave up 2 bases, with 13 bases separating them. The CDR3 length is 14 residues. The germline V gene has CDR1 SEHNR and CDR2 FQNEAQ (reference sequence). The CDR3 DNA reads TGTGCCAGCGGGGGGAGGCCCCCCTACAATGAGCAGTTCTTC. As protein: CASGGRPPYNEQFF.

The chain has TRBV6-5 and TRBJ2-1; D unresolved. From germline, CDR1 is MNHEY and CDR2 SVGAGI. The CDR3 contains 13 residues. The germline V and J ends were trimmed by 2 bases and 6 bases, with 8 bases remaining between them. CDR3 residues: CASSYDWSNEQFF. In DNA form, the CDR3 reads TGTGCCAGCAGTTACGACTGGAGCAATGAGCAGTTCTTC.